This TCR beta chain is drawn from a study of patients and donors after allogeneic stem cell transplantation. This clonotype has only a few counts. TCRdb analysed the RT-PCR reads with MiXCR anew, one entry per CDR3 protein. Of about 90,000 distinct CDR3 sequences in the sample, 45% to 50% were seen once. V gave up 6 bases and J gave up 1 base, with 4 bases separating them. The germline CDR1 and CDR2 sequences are MNHEY and SVGEGT. The CDR3 runs to 12 residues. Sequencing was performed on blood, either unsorted or a sorted T cell fraction (not recorded which). The chain combines TRBV6-2 or TRBV6-3 with TRBJ1-5; the D is unclear. The TCR sequence derives from a human donor who was either an allogeneic HSCT recipient or a stem cell or donor lymphocyte infusion donor (not recorded which). It is not recorded whose cells these are; they may come from a transplant donor. CDR3 nucleotides: TGTGCCAGCAGGGACAGCAATCAGCCCCAGCATTTT. Its protein product is CASRDSNQPQHF.